This T cell receptor beta chain was captured in a study of T cell responses to AZD1222 COVID-19 vaccine. Study conclusions and caveats: Only 5 or 6 people who got AZD1222 tested seropositive at baseline. It should be noted that donors were predominantly white British and more often female, and clonal diversity was possibly underestimated.

The germline CDR1 and CDR2 sequences are LGHNA and YSLEER. There are 19 residues in the CDR3. V was pared by 0 bases and J by 3 bases, with 23 bases between. TCRdb's copy holds only in-frame clones and misses some; the assay was immunoSEQ multiplex PCR. The table shows 150,000 or so clones, with about 88% occurring only once. With regard to this clone: What it binds is unknown.

This clonotype was sampled from an adult in good health. Sequences were derived from peripheral blood, sampled on day 0 of AZD1222 vaccination. The chain combines TRBV4-3 with TRBJ2-5; D possibly corresponds to TRBD2 (6 bases). CDR3: CASSQERVIGGAPEETQYF. The DNA of the CDR3 is TGCGCCAGCAGCCAAGAAAGGGTTATCGGCGGGGCTCCCGAAGAGACCCAGTACTTC.